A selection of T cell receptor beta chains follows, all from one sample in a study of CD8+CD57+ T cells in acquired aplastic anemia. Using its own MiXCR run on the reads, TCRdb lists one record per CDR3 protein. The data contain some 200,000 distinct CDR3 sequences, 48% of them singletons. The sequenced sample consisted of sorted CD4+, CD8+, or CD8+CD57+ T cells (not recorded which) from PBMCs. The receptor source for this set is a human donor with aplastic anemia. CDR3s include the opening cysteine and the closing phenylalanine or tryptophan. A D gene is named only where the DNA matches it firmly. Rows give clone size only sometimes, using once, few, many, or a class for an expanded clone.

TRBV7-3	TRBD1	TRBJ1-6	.	CASSLHGGDRADNSPLHF	TGTGCCAGCAGCCTCCACGGGGGGGACAGGGCTGATAATTCACCCCTCCACTTT
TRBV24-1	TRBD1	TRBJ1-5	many	CATSDSGQGDQPQHF	TGTGCCACCAGTGACTCCGGACAGGGGGATCAGCCCCAGCATTTT
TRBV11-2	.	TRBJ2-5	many	CASSLQAKRETQYF	TGTGCCAGCAGCTTACAGGCAAAGCGAGAGACCCAGTACTTC
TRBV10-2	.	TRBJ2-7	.	CASCGPGTKEQYF	TGCGCCAGCTGTGGCCCCGGTACGAAGGAGCAGTACTTC
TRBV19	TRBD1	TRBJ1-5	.	CASDTRTGWRQPQHF	TGTGCCAGTGATACTCGGACAGGGTGGAGACAGCCCCAGCATTTT
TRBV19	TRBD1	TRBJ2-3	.	CASKGQGADTQYF	TGTGCCAGTAAGGGACAGGGCGCAGATACGCAGTATTTT
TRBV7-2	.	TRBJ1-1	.	CASSLVAGLDNEAFF	TGTGCCAGCAGCTTAGTCGCGGGACTGGACAATGAGGCTTTCTTT
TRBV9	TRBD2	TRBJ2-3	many	CASSPRVAGGPDTQYF	TGTGCCAGCAGCCCCCGGGTAGCGGGGGGGCCAGATACGCAGTATTTT
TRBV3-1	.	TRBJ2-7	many	CASSLRDTYEQYF	TGTGCCAGCAGCCTCCGGGACACCTACGAGCAGTACTTC
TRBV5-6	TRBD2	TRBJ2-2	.	CASSLTSGRGVTGELFF	TGTGCCAGCAGCTTGACTAGCGGGAGGGGGGTCACCGGGGAGCTGTTTTTT
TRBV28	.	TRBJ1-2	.	CASSLRGTGYTF	TGTGCCAGCAGTTTACGTGGGACCGGCTACACCTTC
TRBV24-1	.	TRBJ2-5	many	CATSDRPWRVGGETQYF	TGTGCCACCAGTGATCGCCCGTGGAGGGTCGGTGGAGAGACCCAGTACTTC
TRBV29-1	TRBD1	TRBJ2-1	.	CSVEEARTGSDEQFF	TGCAGCGTTGAAGAGGCCAGGACAGGGTCGGATGAGCAGTTCTTC
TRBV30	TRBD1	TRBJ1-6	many	CAWGETGFYSPLHF	TGTGCCTGGGGTGAGACAGGGTTTTATTCACCCCTCCACTTT
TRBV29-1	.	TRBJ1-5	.	CSVGEGYSNQPQHF	TGCAGCGTTGGGGAGGGGTACAGCAATCAGCCCCAGCATTTT
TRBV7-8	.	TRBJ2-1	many	CASSSLLSEQFF	TGTGCCAGCAGCTCCCTTCTCAGTGAGCAGTTCTTC
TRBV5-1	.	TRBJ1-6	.	CASSLEGSSYNSPLHF	TGCGCCAGCAGCTTGGAGGGGAGCTCCTATAATTCACCCCTCCACTTT
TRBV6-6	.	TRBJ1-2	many	CASSYPGQNGYTF	TGTGCCAGCAGTTACCCGGGACAAAATGGCTACACCTTC
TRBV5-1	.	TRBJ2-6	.	CASSRRAGILSGANVLTF	TGCGCCAGCAGCCGGAGGGCAGGGATACTATCTGGGGCCAACGTCCTGACTTTC
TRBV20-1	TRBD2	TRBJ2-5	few	CSATPTSGGRETQYF	TGCAGTGCTACACCGACTAGCGGGGGTAGAGAGACCCAGTACTTC
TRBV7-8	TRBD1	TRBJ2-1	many	CASSFHRGDEQFF	TGTGCCAGCAGCTTTCACAGGGGCGATGAGCAGTTCTTC
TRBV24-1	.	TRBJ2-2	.	CATSRRNGELFF	TGTGCCACCTCTCGTAGGAACGGGGAGCTGTTTTTT
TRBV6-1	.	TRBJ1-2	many	CASRKTGPWKDYYGYTF	TGTGCCAGCAGAAAGACGGGACCTTGGAAGGACTACTATGGCTACACCTTC
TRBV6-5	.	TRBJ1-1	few	CASSYGGSRNTEAFF	TGTGCCAGCAGTTACGGGGGAAGTCGGAACACTGAAGCTTTCTTT
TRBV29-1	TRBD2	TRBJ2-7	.	CSAPFGGEPYEQYF	TGCAGCGCCCCTTTTGGGGGGGAACCCTACGAGCAGTACTTC
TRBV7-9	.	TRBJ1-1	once	CASSLSRVTEAFF	TGTGCCAGCAGCTTGAGCAGGGTTACTGAAGCTTTCTTT
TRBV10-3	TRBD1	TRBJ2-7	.	CAISQNRGSQYF	TGTGCCATCAGTCAAAACAGGGGATCCCAGTACTTC
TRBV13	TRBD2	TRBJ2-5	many	CASSPGLAGGDETQYF	TGTGCCAGCAGCCCTGGACTAGCGGGAGGGGATGAGACCCAGTACTTC
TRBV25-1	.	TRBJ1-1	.	CVSSPPPGDTEAFF	TGTGTCAGCAGTCCCCCCCCGGGGGACACTGAAGCTTTCTTT
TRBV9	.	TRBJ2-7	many	CASSVADSSYEQYF	TGTGCCAGCAGCGTAGCGGACAGCTCCTACGAGCAGTACTTC
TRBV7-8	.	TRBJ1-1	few	CASSPRMDREAFF	TGTGCCAGCAGCCCGCGTATGGACCGAGAAGCTTTCTTT
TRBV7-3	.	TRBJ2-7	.	CASSLNPSGYEQYF	TGTGCCAGCAGCCTCAACCCGAGCGGCTACGAGCAGTACTTC
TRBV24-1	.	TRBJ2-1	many	CATSDGTANPPMNEQFF	TGTGCCACCAGTGATGGGACCGCCAACCCGCCGATGAATGAGCAGTTCTTC
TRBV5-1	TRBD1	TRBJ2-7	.	CASSFGTEVYEQYF	TGCGCCAGCAGCTTCGGGACAGAGGTCTACGAGCAGTACTTC
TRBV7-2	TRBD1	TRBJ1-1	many	CASSMGDRLNTEAFF	TGTGCCAGCAGCATGGGGGACAGGTTGAACACTGAAGCTTTCTTT
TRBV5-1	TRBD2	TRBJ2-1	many	CASSAAGTSGANGQFF	TGCGCCAGCAGCGCCGCCGGGACTAGCGGGGCCAACGGGCAGTTCTTC
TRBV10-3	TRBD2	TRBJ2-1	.	CAISLPGLAYNEQFF	TGTGCCATCAGCCTACCGGGACTAGCCTACAATGAGCAGTTCTTC
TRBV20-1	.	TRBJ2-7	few	CSATNPGGDVYEQYF	TGCAGTGCTACCAACCCCGGCGGAGACGTTTACGAGCAGTACTTT
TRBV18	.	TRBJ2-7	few	CASSTGQTYEQYF	TGTGCCAGCTCCACGGGACAAACCTACGAGCAGTACTTC
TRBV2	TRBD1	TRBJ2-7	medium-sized	CASRQGGGEQYF	TGTGCCAGCAGACAGGGGGGAGGCGAGCAGTACTTC
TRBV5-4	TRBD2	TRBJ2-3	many	CASSLVAGGSEDTQYF	TGTGCCAGCAGCTTGGTAGCGGGAGGATCCGAAGATACGCAGTATTTT
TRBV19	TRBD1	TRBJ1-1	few	CASSIAEGAVAEAFF	TGTGCCAGTAGTATAGCGGAGGGGGCGGTGGCTGAAGCTTTCTTT
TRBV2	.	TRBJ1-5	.	CASNGRSQPQHF	TGTGCCAGCAACGGTAGGAGTCAGCCCCAGCATTTT
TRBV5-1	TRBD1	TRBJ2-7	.	CASSPGTDEQYF	TGCGCCAGCAGCCCTGGGACAGACGAGCAGTACTTC
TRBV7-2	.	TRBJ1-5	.	CARSLGGGGSQPLHF	TGTGCCCGCAGCTTAGGCGGGGGGGGAAGTCAGCCCCTGCATTTT
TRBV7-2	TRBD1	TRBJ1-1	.	CASSFGTVNTEAFF	TGTGCCAGCAGCTTCGGGACAGTGAACACTGAAGCTTTCTTT
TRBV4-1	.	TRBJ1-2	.	CASSQVFPPGPIPYGYTF	TGCGCCAGCAGCCAAGTTTTCCCTCCGGGCCCCATCCCCTATGGCTACACCTTC
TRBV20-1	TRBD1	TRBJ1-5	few	CSAPLGTGTTYSNQPQHF	TGCAGTGCCCCACTGGGGACAGGGACAACTTATAGCAATCAGCCCCAGCATTTT
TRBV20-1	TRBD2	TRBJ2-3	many	CSAEGRTSGSQSPTDTQYF	TGCAGTGCCGAAGGTCGGACTAGCGGGAGCCAATCCCCCACAGATACGCAGTATTTT
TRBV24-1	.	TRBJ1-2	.	CATSDLLSEGYTF	TGTGCCACCAGTGATTTGCTAAGTGAAGGCTACACCTTC
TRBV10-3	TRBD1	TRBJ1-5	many	CAISTTGGEVQHF	TGTGCCATCAGTACGACAGGGGGCGAGGTCCAGCATTTT
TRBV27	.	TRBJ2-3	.	CASRGTPTTDTQYF	TGTGCCAGCAGGGGCACCCCTACCACAGATACGCAGTATTTT
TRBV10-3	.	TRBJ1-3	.	CAISGTVSGNTIYF	TGTGCCATCAGTGGAACAGTCTCTGGAAACACCATATATTTT
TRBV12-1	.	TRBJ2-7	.	CASSFLAGEVQYF	TGTGCCAGCAGCTTTTTGGCGGGGGAGGTGCAGTACTTC
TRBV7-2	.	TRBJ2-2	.	CASREGSAGELFF	TGTGCCAGCAGGGAAGGGTCCGCCGGGGAGCTGTTTTTT
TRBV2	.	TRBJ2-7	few	CASSERGRSYEQYF	TGTGCCAGCAGTGAGAGGGGACGATCCTACGAGCAGTACTTC
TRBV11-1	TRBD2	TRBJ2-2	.	CASSPTAGMGTGELFF	TGTGCCAGCAGCCCCACAGCGGGAATGGGCACCGGGGAGCTGTTTTTT
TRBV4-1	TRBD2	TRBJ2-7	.	CVSSQEDPPGLAGGYEQYF	TGCGTCAGCAGCCAAGAGGACCCCCCAGGACTAGCGGGAGGGTACGAGCAGTACTTC
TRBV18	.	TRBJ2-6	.	CASGVGGANVLTF	TGTGCCAGTGGGGTTGGCGGGGCCAACGTCCTGACTTTC
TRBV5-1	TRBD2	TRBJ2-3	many	CASSLPTSGGSTDTQYF	TGCGCCAGCAGCTTGCCTACTAGCGGGGGTAGCACAGATACGCAGTATTTT